This TCR beta chain was sequenced in a study of T cells in Graves' hyperthyroidism and ophthalmopathy. Study as a whole: It was at initial diagnosis, before any treatment, that peripheral blood was collected. Findings and limits, study-wide: Most thyroid clonotypes that were expanded above 0.001 also turned up in blood. Ophthalmopathy prediction by the model preceded onset by a median approximately 5.9 months.

For this clonotype: Its target is not known. This may come from a read error, since a much larger clone is one base off.

Germline V CDR1 and CDR2: MDHEN, SYDVKM. This CDR3 is built from 13 residues. The source material, RNA transcripts, was used to amplify TCR beta CDR3 regions. Primed by the HTBI set, a first-round RT-PCR was run on the TCR CDR3. TCRdb used MiXCR to reprocess the multiplex PCR reads, holding one entry per CDR3 protein. The repertoire consists of approximately 570,000 distinct CDR3 sequences, with about 20% occurring once and the leading ten covering approximately 48%. What was sequenced was blood. The TCR sequence derives from a middle-aged man with Graves' ophthalmopathy. The gene calls are TRBV28 and TRBJ1-2, with D perhaps TRBD1 (6 bases). The CDR3 bases are TGTGTCAGCAGTCGAATGGACAGCTATGGCTACACCTTC. Translated, it gives CVSSRMDSYGYTF.